This paragraph reports one T cell receptor beta chain. This clonotype was observed a handful of times. Its specific antigen is unknown. Within one base of it there is no much larger clone, and no base qualities were kept. This record comes from a study of patients and donors after allogeneic stem cell transplantation (dated by TCRdb to about 2020). Library generation was performed with RT-PCR. The data were produced on a NextSeq 550. TCRdb redid the processing of the public reads, applying fastp at Q25 and MiXCR, and retained in-frame beta chains. Each entry merges the rows of one CDR3 protein and shows their most common DNA and genes. The table for this sample lists about 76,000 distinct CDR3 sequences; 26% of them were counted only once. About 26% of the sample rests with the top ten. V is reduced by 0 bases and J by 1 base, leaving a spacing of 15 bases between them. From the cysteine up to the phenylalanine, the CDR3 has a length of 16 residues. Left in the record is the CDR3 DNA by itself, 48 bases read in frame from the first base. The germline V gene (reference sequence) yields DFQATT for CDR1 and SNEGSKA for CDR2.

Sequencing was performed on blood, either unsorted or a sorted T cell fraction (not recorded which). The chain employs TRBV20-1 and TRBJ1-1; a weak D assignment points to TRBD1 (5 bases agree). This TCR derives from a human donor who was either an allogeneic HSCT recipient or a stem cell or donor lymphocyte infusion donor (not recorded which). It is not recorded whose cells these are; they may come from a transplant donor. The bases read TGCAGTGCTAGAGAGGGGCCAAGATCGGGGAACACTGAAGCTTTCTTT. Protein translation: CSAREGPRSGNTEAFF.